Listed here are 10 T cell receptor beta chains from one sample, sequenced in a study of identical twins. TCRdb used MiXCR to reprocess the 5' RACE reads, holding one entry per CDR3 protein. The table includes about 470,000 distinct CDR3 sequences, roughly a quarter detected once. The same data also went into a second study, on T cells expressing NK-cell markers.

The specimen sequenced was CD4+ T cells sorted from blood. Source of these receptors: a young woman in good health.

The genes are TRBV7-7 and TRBJ2-7, with 8 bases that match TRBD1. The CDR3 loop spans 13 amino acids. V trimming: 3 bases; J trimming: 5 bases; junction bases outside the gene matches: 3. Germline V CDR1 and CDR2: SSHAT, FNYEAQ (reference sequence). This chain's CDR3 is CASSFAGGDEQYF. The CDR3 region has the DNA TGTGCCAGCAGCTTTGCAGGGGGCGACGAGCAGTACTTC.

This clonotype came up a few times. The V and J genes are TRBV29-1 and TRBJ2-7; D gene uncertain. The CDR3 covers 12 residues. CDR1 is SQVTM, CDR2 ANQGSEA, per germline. Trimming took 4 bases from V and 0 from J, leaving 7 bases between them. The CDR3 nucleotides are TGCAGCGTTGGCTCGAGCTCCTACGAGCAGTACTTC. Translating it yields CSVGSSSYEQYF.

This clonotype was detected only a few times. The genes are TRBV6-1 and TRBJ2-7; TRBD1 aligns across 9 bases. The CDR3 sequence is 15 residues long. Germline V lookup: CDR1 MNHNS, CDR2 SASEGT. V dropped 3 bases and J dropped 3; count of bases not matched to a gene: 6. CDR3 sequence: CASSDPGQGVYEQYF. CDR3 nucleotide sequence: TGTGCCAGCAGTGATCCGGGACAGGGTGTCTACGAGCAGTACTTC.

The chain joins TRBV10-3 to TRBJ1-1; tentative D call: TRBD1 (6 bases). The CDR3 is 15 residues long. CDR1 is ENHRY, CDR2 SYGVKD, per germline. V lost 8 bases to trimming and J lost 5 bases, with 21 bases between them. This CDR3 is CAISGSGGAKTEAFF. In nucleotides, the CDR3 is TGTGCCATCTCTGGTTCGGGGGGCGCGAAGACTGAAGCTTTCTTT.

The gene calls are TRBV20-1 and TRBJ2-1; 7 bases line up with TRBD2. This CDR3 is built from 15 residues. Germline V CDR1 and CDR2: DFQATT, SNEGSKA (reference sequence). After removal of 0 bases from V and 2 bases from J, the junction contained 4 bases not matched to a gene. CDR3 bases: TGCAGTGCTAGAGATGGGGGGGGAGCCTACAATGAGCAGTTCTTC. This codes for CSARDGGGAYNEQFF.

This clonotype appeared a few times. The rearrangement links TRBV29-1 to TRBJ2-7, with D possibly called TRBD1 or TRBD2 (6 bases each). The CDR3 is 14 amino acids. The germline V gene encodes CDR1 SQVTM and CDR2 ANQGSEA. Deletions cut 3 bases from V and 2 bases from J, with 14 bases between. The CDR3 spells CSVDGGRRPYEQYF. The CDR3, as DNA: TGCAGCGTTGACGGGGGCAGACGCCCCTACGAGCAGTACTTC.

This clonotype came up a few times. The chain has TRBV12-3 or TRBV12-4 and TRBJ1-1, with TRBD1 identical over 9 bases. The junction had 4 bases not matched to a gene; V was cut back by 6 bases and J by 2 bases. This CDR3 comprises 14 residues. Here the CDR3 DNA reads TGTGCCAGCAGAAAGGACAGGGGTAACACTGAAGCTTTCTTT. It yields the protein CASRKDRGNTEAFF.

The sample holds a few counts of this clonotype. V is TRBV20-1 and J is TRBJ2-7; perhaps TRBD1 as D (6 bases). Trimming left V 4 bases short and J 5 bases short, with 9 bases between. This CDR3 comprises 11 residues. The germline V gene has CDR1 DFQATT and CDR2 SNEGSKA (reference sequence). This CDR3 is CSATQGNEQYF. CDR3 bases: TGCAGTGCTACTCAGGGGAACGAGCAGTACTTC.

In this sample, this clonotype turned up a few times. This chain links TRBV19 with TRBJ2-1; 14 bases map to TRBD2. J gave up 14 bases and V 4 bases, and 13 bases lay outside the gene matches. The CDR3 runs to 16 residues. Looked up from germline, CDR1 is LNHDA and CDR2 is SQIVND (reference sequence). The CDR3 is CASSTGTSGSRGKEFF. DNA for the CDR3: TGTGCCAGTAGTACCGGGACTAGCGGGAGTCGGGGTAAGGAGTTCTTC.

This rearrangement joins TRBV7-2 to TRBJ2-7; 9 positions agree with TRBD2. CDR3 length: 15 residues. Trimming at V came to 1 base and at J to 0 bases, leaving 1 base not matched to a gene. Germline V gene data show CDR1 as SGHTA and CDR2 as FQGNSA. The CDR3 sequence is CASSLGREGSYEQYF. In DNA form, the CDR3 reads TGTGCCAGCAGCTTAGGGCGGGAGGGCTCCTACGAGCAGTACTTC. Full variable domain (remainder filled in from reference TRBV7-2 and TRBJ2-7): GAGVSQSPSNKVTEKGKDVELRCDPISGHTALYWYRQSLGQGLEFLIYFQGNSAPDKSGLPSDRFSAERTGGSVSTLTIQRTQQEDSAVYLCASSLGREGSYEQYFGPGTRLTVT.